This TCR beta chain was found in a study of OX40 agonist ivuxolimab in advanced cancers. About the study: Ivuxolimab, which is an agonistic anti-OX40 (CD134) antibody, was administered to the patients. Mean age 60 years, range about 23 to 80; 82.7% male. Study-wide findings and caveats: At doses 0.1 to 3.0 mg/kg, CD4+ and CD8+ clones expanded. Researchers did not establish what antigens the expanded peripheral T cells target.

Germline V gives CDR1 SGDLS, CDR2 YYNGEE. The germline V and J ends were trimmed by 2 bases and 0 bases, with 11 bases remaining between them. CDR3 length: 15 amino acids. The assay was immunoSEQ multiplex PCR, and TCRdb's table has in-frame clones only and misses some. The sample has 20,000 to 25,000 clones; under 85% are singletons. About this clone itself: Its cognate antigen is unknown.

The chain uses TRBV9 and TRBJ2-5, with a tentative D call TRBD2 (5 bases). The receptor's source is an adult with an advanced solid tumor such as melanoma, head and neck, liver or kidney cancer. Sample: CD4+ or CD8+ T cells sorted from blood, taken in a trial of the OX40 agonist ivuxolimab. The CDR3 spells CASSVSGLYQETQYF. CDR3 in DNA: TGTGCCAGCAGCGTCAGCGGCCTGTACCAAGAGACCCAGTACTTC.